The 6 T cell receptor beta chains in this list originate from one sample, sequenced in a study of blood T cell repertoires in COVID-19 (dated by TCRdb to the early 2020s). The library was generated by the immunoSEQ multiplex PCR assay. TCRdb re-hosts the immuneACCESS table, in-frame sequences only. Its copies lack some clones; in the studies checked, an unresolved V gene accounts for under half of them, and the cause for the rest is not known. For this sample there are about 300,000 clones; approximately 90% appear just once. The ten most abundant clones make up roughly 1.1% of the sample. The sequencing input was PBMCs or T cells enriched from blood (not recorded which). All receptors come from a woman in her thirties who had recovered from COVID-19.

Details on this clone: The same CDR3 also results from other DNA sequences found in this sample. The chain links TRBV5-1 to TRBJ2-2, with unresolved D. Per the germline V gene, CDR1 is SGHRS and CDR2 is YFSETQ. The CDR3 spans 15 residues. The V and J ends lost 7 bases and 0 bases respectively, with 13 bases between them. The CDR3 sequence is CASRPDIPNTGELFF. The CDR3 DNA is TGCGCCAGCCGCCCCGACATACCGAACACCGGGGAGCTGTTTTTT.

The chain joins TRBV7-8 to TRBJ1-5, with 10 bases lining up with TRBD1. Unmatched junction bases numbered 10, after V lost 5 bases and J lost 0 bases. This CDR3 contains 18 residues. Germline-derived CDR1 and CDR2 are SGHVS and FQNEAQ. The CDR3 reads CASSRRDRGAYSNQPQHF. CDR3 sequence (DNA): TGTGCCAGCAGCCGACGGGACAGGGGTGCTTATAGCAATCAGCCCCAGCATTTT. Drawing the rest from reference TRBV7-8 and TRBJ1-5, the complete variable domain is GAGVSQSPRYKVAKRGQDVALRCDPISGHVSLFWYQQALGQGPEFLTYFQNEAQLDKSGLPSDRFFAERPEGSVSTLKIQRTQQEDSAVYLCASSRRDRGAYSNQPQHFGDGTRLSIL.

The chain recombines TRBV6-2 or TRBV6-3 with TRBJ2-7; 15 bases align to TRBD2. Germline trimming cut 6 bases from V and 5 bases from J; bases unmatched to any gene: 2. Looked up from germline, CDR1 is MNHEY and CDR2 is SVGEGT. The CDR3 is 14 amino acids. CDR3 protein: CASSGTSGRNEQYF. CDR3 nucleotide sequence: TGTGCCAGCAGCGGGACTAGCGGGAGGAACGAGCAGTACTTC.

V and J are TRBV5-4 and TRBJ1-2; possible D gene TRBD1, 5 bases. Deletions cut 3 bases from V and 5 bases from J, with 14 bases between. The CDR3 totals 14 residues. CDR1 is SGHNT, CDR2 YYREEE, per germline (reference sequence). The DNA for the CDR3 is TGTGCCAGCAGCTCGGCTCAGGGTAGTTATGGCTACACCTTC. Its translation: CASSSAQGSYGYTF.

The chain recombines TRBV5-4 with TRBJ2-5; D is possibly TRBD2 (6 bases). This CDR3 region has 16 residues. Per germline, CDR1 SGHNT and CDR2 YYREEE (reference sequence). The ends were cut back, 0 bases at V and 4 bases at J, with 16 bases in the middle. CDR3 amino acids: CASSLGQGLGGETQYF. CDR3 sequence (DNA): TGTGCCAGCAGCTTGGGTCAGGGTTTGGGAGGAGAGACCCAGTACTTC.

The chain uses TRBV4-2 and TRBJ2-7; TRBD2 matches 12 bases. This CDR3 is built from 13 residues. The V gene end was trimmed by 8 bases and the J gene end by 2 bases; junction bases not matched to a gene: 1. In germline, CDR1 is LGHNA, CDR2 YNFKEQ. The CDR3 sequence: CASGLAGTYEQYF. CDR3 bases: TGTGCCAGCGGACTAGCGGGGACCTACGAGCAGTACTTC.